Below are 14 T cell receptor beta chains sequenced from a single sample in a study of identical twins. TCRdb used MiXCR to reprocess the 5' RACE reads, holding one entry per CDR3 protein. The table lists around 530,000 distinct CDR3 sequences, 13% to 15% of them singletons. These data are also associated with another study on yellow fever vaccine responses in identical twins.

Material for sequencing was CD4+ T cells sorted from blood. The origin of the receptors is a woman aged 18-29 years in good health.

The CDR3 is CASCTDGEAFF. The CDR3 DNA follows: TGTGCCAGCTGCACAGACGGTGAAGCTTTCTTT. The V call is TRBV3-1, the J call TRBJ1-1; no clear D gene. V lost 8 bases and J 7 bases, leaving 11 bases between the germline ends. The CDR3 covers 11 residues. Germline CDR1 and CDR2: LGHDT and YNNKEL (reference sequence).

This clonotype was recorded only once. The chain recombines TRBV18 with TRBJ2-1; no clear D gene. CDR1 and CDR2 from the germline V gene are KGHSH and LQKENI. Trimming stripped 2 bases from V and 2 bases from J, with 10 bases between. This CDR3 comprises 15 residues. CDR3 sequence: CASSPATVTYNEQFF. DNA of the CDR3: TGTGCCAGCTCACCAGCAACAGTAACCTACAATGAGCAGTTCTTC. Combining the CDR3 with reference TRBV18 and TRBJ2-1 gives the whole variable domain NAGVMQNPRHLVRRRGQEARLRCSPMKGHSHVYWYRQLPEEGLKFMVYLQKENIIDESGMPKERFSAEFPKEGPSILRIQQVVRGDSAAYFCASSPATVTYNEQFFGPGTRLTVL.

The chain is built from TRBV5-1 and TRBJ2-4; D ambiguous. Trimming removed 0 bases at V and 2 bases at J, with 9 bases between. The germline V gene has CDR1 SGHRS and CDR2 YFSETQ. This CDR3 spans 15 amino acids. The DNA for the CDR3 is TGCGCCAGCAGCTTGGCTGGGAAATCCAAAAACATTCAGTACTTC. Its translation: CASSLAGKSKNIQYF.

This clonotype was counted once. This chain connects TRBV2 to TRBJ2-1, with D maybe TRBD2 (7 bases). This CDR3 has 15 amino acids. Trimming stripped 5 bases from V and 15 bases from J, with 26 bases between. CDR1 is SNHLY and CDR2 is FYNNEI in the germline V gene. The CDR3 DNA sequence: TGTGCCAGCAGTCTCGGGGGTACAGGGAACCGGGAGGCGTTCTTC. It is translated as CASSLGGTGNREAFF.

The CDR3 bases are TGCGCCAGCAGCCTAGCGTCGCTCGGGAAACAAGAGACCCAGTACTTC. Protein sequence: CASSLASLGKQETQYF. J is TRBJ2-5 and V is TRBV5-1, with D possibly being TRBD2 (6 bases). This CDR3 region has 16 residues. The germline V and J ends were trimmed by 4 bases and 2 bases, with 18 bases remaining between them. Germline V gene data show CDR1 as SGHRS and CDR2 as YFSETQ.

This clonotype was detected only a few times. V is TRBV5-1 and J is TRBJ1-6; the match to TRBD1 covers 8 bases. V lost 2 bases to trimming and J lost 0 bases; unmatched junction nucleotides: 1. The CDR3 totals 16 residues. The germline gives CDR1 SGHRS, CDR2 YFSETQ. CDR3 nucleotide sequence: TGCGCCAGCAGCTTTACAGGGGGCTCCTATAATTCACCCCTCCACTTT. This sequence encodes CASSFTGGSYNSPLHF.

This clonotype was seen only a few times. The chain uses TRBV3-1 and TRBJ1-2; 11 nucleotides match TRBD1. This CDR3 comprises 15 residues. Per germline, CDR1 LGHDT and CDR2 YNNKEL (reference sequence). The V segment lost 4 bases and the J segment 8 bases; nucleotides outside the gene matches: 9. The CDR3 DNA follows: TGTGCCAGCAGCCGGAAAGGACAGGGGGCATACGGCTACACCTTC. Protein product: CASSRKGQGAYGYTF. The variable domain in full, with the rest retrieved from reference TRBV3-1 and TRBJ1-2, is DTAVSQTPKYLVTQMGNDKSIKCEQNLGHDTMYWYKQDSKKFLKIMFSYNNKELIINETVPNRFSPKSPDKAHLNLHINSLELGDSAVYFCASSRKGQGAYGYTFGSGTRLTVV.

The V gene is TRBV7-6, the J gene TRBJ2-1; D is undetermined. Germline CDR1 SGHVS, CDR2 FNYEAQ. This CDR3 spans 15 amino acids. The ends were cut back, 5 bases at V and 5 bases at J, with 16 bases in the middle. CDR3 DNA: TGTGCCAGCAGCAAAGCATATAGCCTGGACAATGAGCAGTTCTTC. This codes for CASSKAYSLDNEQFF.

This clonotype was counted a few times. The chain recombines TRBV5-1 with TRBJ1-1; D remains ambiguous. Germline V gives CDR1 SGHRS, CDR2 YFSETQ. Deletions cut 0 bases from V and 4 bases from J, with 16 bases between. This CDR3 contains 16 residues. As DNA, the CDR3 is TGCGCCAGCAGCTTGGGATGGCCCGAGGTGAGCACTGAAGCTTTCTTT. Translated, it gives CASSLGWPEVSTEAFF.

V gene TRBV19 combines with J gene TRBJ2-7, with unresolved D. This CDR3 is 14 amino acids long. The germline gives CDR1 LNHDA, CDR2 SQIVND (reference sequence). Between the trimmed V and J ends, which lost 5 bases and 0 bases, there was a span of 11 bases. The CDR3 coding sequence is TGTGCCAGTAGTCCAACGTTCTCCTCCTACGAGCAGTACGTC. Translating gives CASSPTFSSYEQYV.

The chain is built from TRBV24-1 and TRBJ2-5; D tentatively reads TRBD1 or TRBD2 (5 bases each). CDR1 and CDR2 from the germline V gene are KGHDR and SFDVKD. This CDR3 region has 17 residues. V lost 4 bases and J 4 bases, leaving 21 bases between the germline ends. The CDR3 region is CATSELGPGTRRETQYF. CDR3 DNA sequence: TGTGCCACCAGTGAACTGGGGCCCGGGACCAGGAGAGAGACCCAGTACTTC.

This chain connects TRBV6-1 to TRBJ1-2; 8 bases are shared with TRBD1. The CDR3 contains 14 residues. From germline, CDR1 is MNHNS and CDR2 SASEGT. With V trimmed by 6 bases and J by 4 bases, 7 bases remained unmatched. CDR3 sequence reads: CASRKYRGAYGYTF. The CDR3 DNA reads TGTGCCAGCAGGAAATACAGGGGGGCCTATGGCTACACCTTC.

This clonotype was counted a few times. This sequence joins TRBV28 and TRBJ2-1, with D tentatively TRBD1 (5 bases). The CDR3 contains 16 residues. The V and J ends lost 3 bases and 8 bases respectively, with 20 bases between them. Germline V CDR1 and CDR2: MDHEN, SYDVKM. The chain's CDR3 is CASSFGWGPKRYEQFF. As DNA, the CDR3 is TGTGCCAGCAGTTTTGGGTGGGGCCCTAAGAGGTATGAGCAGTTCTTC.

There are a few counts of this clonotype. CDR3 DNA sequence: TGTGCCAGCAGGGCAGGGCTTCGAGATACGCAGTATTTT. Translation: CASRAGLRDTQYF. The J gene is TRBJ2-3, the V gene TRBV6-2 or TRBV6-3, with TRBD1 as a possible D gene (5 bases). V was pared by 6 bases and J by 5 bases, with 12 bases between. The germline gives CDR1 MNHEY, CDR2 SVGEGT. The CDR3 runs 13 residues.